This TCR beta chain was captured by sequencing in a study of shared clonotypes between healthy human individuals. Donors were Caucasian adults residing in Nashville, Tennessee, USA. Germline V lookup: CDR1 SNHLY, CDR2 FYNNEI. CDR3 length: 14 residues. V was pared by 6 bases and J by 3 bases, with 14 bases between. Sequenced by immunoSEQ multiplex PCR; TCRdb stores in-frame clones only, minus some. Of 2 million to 2.5 million clones listed, just under 95% are singletons. General study results and limits: Estimated clonotype richness was generally higher in naive than memory subsets.

A note on this clone: As yet, its antigen is unknown.

This clonotype was obtained from a man aged 18-30 years in good health. Some clones in this sample may be carry-over from other donors' samples. This chain uses TRBV2 with TRBJ1-1; D gene uncertain. The sample taken for sequencing was naive CD4+ T cells from PBMCs. Subset reported: CD45RA+ positively selected. The CDR3 DNA is TGTGCCAGCAGCCCAGGACCCCCGCACACTGAAGCTTTCTTT. Translation gives CASSPGPPHTEAFF.